This T cell receptor (beta chain) was profiled in a study of T-cell memory formation after mild COVID-19 (dated by TCRdb to the early 2020s). With regard to the full study: Most TCR sequence clusters were specific to one of the two donors. In a couple of donors, T-cell clones that expanded and contracted after mild COVID-19 were tracked by sequencing TCRalpha and TCRbeta repertoires over time. Two young, previously healthy adult volunteers made up the cohort, one male and one female. Overall study results and their limits: Balanced CD4/CD8 phenotypes were observed for clones contracting from day 15 to 85, whereas a bias towards CD4+ was observed for a second wave of clones expanding from day 15 to 37. Some responding clones were detected in pre-infection memory, suggesting pre-existing cross-reactive memory T cells joined the SARS-CoV-2 response. Contracting CD4+ clones were found mainly in CM and EM memory subsets, while CD8+ clones were enriched in EMRA. SARS-CoV-2 specificity was not confirmed for the second-wave clones peaking on day 37. The study included only a couple of mild cases, and larger cohorts that include severe cases with pre-infection samples were judged to be necessary.

TCRdb lists the instrument as Illumina NovaSeq 6000. TCRalpha and TCRbeta cDNA libraries were built by 5'RACE with constant-segment primers, adding sample barcodes and unique molecular identifiers. RNA was extracted from every sample with Trizol reagent. Amplification of the libraries took two PCR steps, and the second step added a second sample barcode plus Illumina TruSeq adapters. Sequencing of the libraries was done on an Illumina NovaSeq, producing 2 x 150 bp paired-end reads. Processing in the source paper ran as follows. The reads were demultiplexed and collapsed into UMI-guided consensus sequences using migec v1.2.7. Using mixcr v2.1.11, UMI consensuses were aligned to TRA and TRB V and J templates and then assembled into clonotypes. A clonotype was counted as expanded or contracted only when both edgeR and NoisET called the clonotype significant, with the noise models trained on biological replicates. For edgeR calls, the cutoffs were a false discovery rate-adjusted p below 0.01 and a log2 fold-change threshold of 1. PCA with hierarchical clustering of max-normalized trajectories of the 1000 most abundant clonotypes was used as exploratory dynamics analysis. Each responding clone was given a CD4 or CD8 phenotype based on the CD4+ and CD8+ repertoires, which had been sequenced separately. TCRdb applied fastp at Q25 and MiXCR to the public reads, then kept only in-frame beta chains. Each entry is one CDR3 protein sequence, shown with its most common DNA and genes. These V and J calls are TCRdb output, not the study's own analysis. Recorded for this sample are under 650,000 distinct CDR3 sequences; more than 15% of them occurred a single time. Of the sample, about 11% falls within the top ten clones.

This clonotype was observed a handful of times. Its antigen is not yet known. No clone much larger than this one lies a single base away; base qualities are absent. Sequences KGHSH (CDR1) and LQKENI (CDR2) are obtained from the germline V gene. The cysteine opens and the phenylalanine closes a CDR3 of 15 amino acids. CDR3 DNA is the only sequence kept; it has 45 bases, read in frame from the first base. V is trimmed back by 2 bases and J by 3 bases, and the junction contains 5 bases that no gene match accounts for. Ficoll-Paque density gradient centrifugation was used to isolate PBMCs. The TCR sequence derives from an adult woman who had mild COVID-19 (a few samples of this study predate the infection). The sample titles of this study are shuffled in the database, so cell type and time point are left out; the donor was told from shared clones. The rearranged chain carries TRBV18 and TRBJ1-2, with 8 bases in between that match TRBD1. Sequencing was done on a sample of PBMCs or a T cell subset sorted from them (not recorded which). The CDR3 here reads CASSPSGQGDYGYTF. The DNA is TGTGCCAGCTCACCATCAGGACAGGGCGACTATGGCTACACCTTC.